A selection of T cell receptor beta chains follows, all from one sample in a study of blood T cells in healthy people across ages. TCRdb ran MiXCR on the 5' RACE reads and lists one entry per CDR3 protein. This table has around 800,000 distinct CDR3 sequences, about half appearing once. The source material was blood. The receptors come from a man at least 80 years old in good health. Both conserved end residues are part of each CDR3. A D gene is named only where the DNA matches it firmly. Rows may omit the clone size; those that give it use once, few, many or a size class.

j_call | clone_size | d_call | v_call | cdr3_nt | cdr3_aa
TRBJ2-7 | - | - | TRBV6-6 | TGTGCCAGCAGTTATTCCCCAGGGGACGAACCCTACGAGCAGTACTTC | CASSYSPGDEPYEQYF
TRBJ2-1 | few | TRBD1 | TRBV5-1 | TGCGCCAGCAGCCTAGGGACAGGGACGAATGAGCAGTTCTTC | CASSLGTGTNEQFF
TRBJ2-3 | few | - | TRBV4-2 | TGTGCCAGCAGCCAAGATGGTACGGGAGTCGAAGATACGCAGTATTTT | CASSQDGTGVEDTQYF
TRBJ1-1 | - | - | TRBV6-1 | TGTGCCAGCAGTAGCTCGCGTTTGAACACTGAAGCTTTCTTT | CASSSSRLNTEAFF
TRBJ2-5 | - | - | TRBV7-9 | TGTGCCAGCAGCTCCAGGGGCCGCCAAGAGACCCAGTACTTC | CASSSRGRQETQYF
TRBJ1-2 | many | - | TRBV12-3/TRBV12-4 | TGTGCCAGCAGCGCAGTGCTGAAGGGGGGAGGAGGCTACACCTTC | CASSAVLKGGGGYTF
TRBJ2-1 | - | - | TRBV7-2 | TGTGCCGGCACCGTTAGCGGAAGCTCCTACAATGAGCAGTTCTTC | CAGTVSGSSYNEQFF
TRBJ2-7 | - | TRBD2 | TRBV12-3/TRBV12-4 | TGTGCCAGCAGTTGTCAAGGACTAGCGTACTACGCGGAGCAGTACTTC | CASSCQGLAYYAEQYF
TRBJ2-3 | - | TRBD2 | TRBV20-1 | TGCAGTGCTAGCAGATTTCTAGCGGGAGCGACAGATAGGCAGTATTTT | CSASRFLAGATDRQYF
TRBJ2-3 | - | - | TRBV28 | TGTGCCAGCAGTTTCCTGGACTACACAGATACGCAGTATTTT | CASSFLDYTDTQYF
TRBJ1-4 | many | - | TRBV5-5 | TGTGCCAGCAGCTGGGACATATCAACTAATGAAAAACTGTTTTTT | CASSWDISTNEKLFF
TRBJ2-7 | few | - | TRBV20-1 | TGCAGTGCCCGATTGGGTCAGGGCTCCTACGAGCAGTACTTC | CSARLGQGSYEQYF
TRBJ2-7 | once | TRBD2 | TRBV4-1 | TGCGCCAGCAGCCAAGACCACTTTCCCGGGACTAGCTCCTACGAGCAGTACTTC | CASSQDHFPGTSSYEQYF
TRBJ2-5 | - | TRBD2 | TRBV6-5 | TGTGCCAGCAGCCATTGGACTAGCGGGATGTCCGAGACCCAGTACTTC | CASSHWTSGMSETQYF
TRBJ1-1 | - | - | TRBV27 | TGTGCCAGCAGTTTGTACAGCTTGAACACTGAAGCTTTCTTT | CASSLYSLNTEAFF
TRBJ1-1 | - | - | TRBV5-1 | TGCGCCAGCAGCGCGGCGAGCCCGAACACTGAAGCTTTCTTT | CASSAASPNTEAFF
TRBJ2-1 | - | TRBD2 | TRBV20-1 | TGCAGTGCCGCGGCGGGGGGGCGGTTTGAGCAGTTCTTC | CSAAAGGRFEQFF
TRBJ2-5 | - | - | TRBV7-3 | TGTGCCAGCAGCCCCAGCGGGTCCAAAGAGACCCAGTACTTC | CASSPSGSKETQYF
TRBJ2-7 | - | TRBD2 | TRBV28 | TGTGCCAGCAGTTTTACTAGCGGGATAAGCGAGCAGTACTTC | CASSFTSGISEQYF
TRBJ2-1 | - | - | TRBV6-2/TRBV6-3 | TGTGCCAGCAGACCCGACAGGAGCAATGAGCAGTTCTTC | CASRPDRSNEQFF
TRBJ2-3 | many | TRBD2 | TRBV28 | TGTGCCAGCAGCCCCAGAGCGTTGTGGGAGGGCCACTCAGATACGCAGTATTTT | CASSPRALWEGHSDTQYF
TRBJ1-5 | - | - | TRBV12-3/TRBV12-4 | TGTGCCAGCAGTCCATCAGGGATCAGCAATCAGCCCCAGCATTTT | CASSPSGISNQPQHF